The 3 T cell receptor beta chains in this list originate from one sample, sequenced in a study of cytomegalovirus exposure and HLA in healthy donors. The PCR made use of 60 Vbeta and 13 Jbeta primers. The assay was immunoSEQ multiplex PCR, and TCRdb's table has in-frame clones only and misses some. The data show roughly 160,000 clones, with about two thirds seen just once and 2.5% to 3% held by the top ten. The sequenced sample consisted of PBMCs. The receptors come from a woman younger than 45 in good health and CMV-seronegative.

The chain employs TRBV11-3 and TRBJ2-3; 7 nucleotides match TRBD2. From germline, CDR1 is SGHNT and CDR2 YENEEA. The CDR3 length is 16 residues. With 0 bases clipped from V and 4 bases from J, the junction kept 7 bases outside the gene matches. CDR3 region: CASSLDRGGAADTQYF. Written as DNA, the CDR3 is TGTGCCAGCAGCTTAGATAGGGGAGGGGCGGCAGATACGCAGTATTTT.

This clone was picked up a small number of times. This chain connects TRBV2 to TRBJ2-1, with unresolved D. This CDR3 is built from 15 residues. Germline V CDR1 and CDR2: SNHLY, FYNNEI. V was shortened by 6 bases and J by 4 bases, with 16 bases between the two germline ends. CDR3 DNA sequence: TGTGCCAGCAGGATAACAGCAGCCCCTTACAATGAGCAGTTCTTC. Encoded protein: CASRITAAPYNEQFF. Full variable domain (rest looked up from reference TRBV2 and TRBJ2-1): EPEVTQTPSHQVTQMGQEVILRCVPISNHLYFYWYRQILGQKVEFLVSFYNNEISEKSEIFDDQFSVERPDGSNFTLKIRSTKLEDSAMYFCASRITAAPYNEQFFGPGTRLTVL.

The V and J genes are TRBV7-2 and TRBJ2-2; TRBD2 is a possible D gene (6 bases). Germline V CDR1 and CDR2: SGHTA, FQGNSA. There are 18 residues in the CDR3. V was clipped by 2 bases and J by 5 bases, with 21 bases between them. The CDR3 protein is CASSLTSAEAGTTGELFF. In DNA, the CDR3 is TGTGCCAGCAGCTTAACCTCGGCTGAGGCGGGAACAACCGGGGAGCTGTTTTTT. The full variable domain, in which reference TRBV7-2 and TRBJ2-2 provide the parts outside the CDR3, is GAGVSQSPSNKVTEKGKDVELRCDPISGHTALYWYRQSLGQGLEFLIYFQGNSAPDKSGLPSDRFSAERTGGSVSTLTIQRTQQEDSAVYLCASSLTSAEAGTTGELFFGEGSRLTVL.